This T cell receptor beta chain was sequenced during a study of cytomegalovirus exposure and HLA in healthy donors. This clone was found a few times. Per the germline V gene, CDR1 is SGHVS and CDR2 is FQNEAQ. This CDR3 has 15 amino acids. V was trimmed by 1 base and J by 2 bases, leaving 11 bases between them. With 60 Vbeta and 13 Jbeta primers, the PCR was carried out. Some clones are missing from TCRdb's copy, which holds only in-frame ones; the method was immunoSEQ multiplex PCR. The sample contains approximately 100,000 clones, around 10% of which appear only once. The chain combines TRBV7-8 with TRBJ2-5; the D is unclear. The clonotype was recovered from a man aged 45 to 65 in good health and CMV-seropositive. Sequencing used PBMCs. The CDR3 region has the DNA TGTGCCAGCAGCTTAGGTATCCAGGATCAAGAGACCCAGTACTTC. It encodes CASSLGIQDQETQYF. The entire variable domain, with the rest obtained from reference TRBV7-8 and TRBJ2-5, is as follows: GAGVSQSPRYKVAKRGQDVALRCDPISGHVSLFWYQQALGQGPEFLTYFQNEAQLDKSGLPSDRFFAERPEGSVSTLKIQRTQQEDSAVYLCASSLGIQDQETQYFGPGTRLLVL.